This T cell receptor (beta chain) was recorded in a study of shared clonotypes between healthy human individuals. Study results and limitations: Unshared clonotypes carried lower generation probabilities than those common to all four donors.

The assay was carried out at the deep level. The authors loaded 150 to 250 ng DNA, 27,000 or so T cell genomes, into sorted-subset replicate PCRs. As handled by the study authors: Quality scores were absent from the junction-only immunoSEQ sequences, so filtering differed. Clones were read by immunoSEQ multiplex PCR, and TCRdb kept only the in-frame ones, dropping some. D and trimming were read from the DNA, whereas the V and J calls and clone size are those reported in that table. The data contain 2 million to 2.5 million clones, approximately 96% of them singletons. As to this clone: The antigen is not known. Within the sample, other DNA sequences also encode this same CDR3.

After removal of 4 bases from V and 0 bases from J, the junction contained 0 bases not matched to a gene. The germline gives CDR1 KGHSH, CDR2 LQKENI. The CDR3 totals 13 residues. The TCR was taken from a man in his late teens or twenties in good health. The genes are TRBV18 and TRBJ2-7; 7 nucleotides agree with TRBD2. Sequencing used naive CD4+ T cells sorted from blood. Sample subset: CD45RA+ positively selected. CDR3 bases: TGTGCCAGCTCACGCGGGAGCTCCTACGAGCAGTACTTC. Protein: CASSRGSSYEQYF.